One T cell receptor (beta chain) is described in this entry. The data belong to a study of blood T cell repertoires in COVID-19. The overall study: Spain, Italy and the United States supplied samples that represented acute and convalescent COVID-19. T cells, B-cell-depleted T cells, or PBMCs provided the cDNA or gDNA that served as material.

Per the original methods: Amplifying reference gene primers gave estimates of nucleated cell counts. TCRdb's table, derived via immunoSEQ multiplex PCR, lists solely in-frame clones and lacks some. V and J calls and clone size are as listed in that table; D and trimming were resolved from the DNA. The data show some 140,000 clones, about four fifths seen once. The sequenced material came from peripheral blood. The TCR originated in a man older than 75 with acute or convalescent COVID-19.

CDR3 residues: CATSARRGGGETQYF. As DNA, the CDR3 is TGTGCCACCAGCGCCCGAAGAGGGGGTGGGGAGACCCAGTACTTC. The V call is TRBV15, the J call TRBJ2-5; D might be TRBD1 (6 bases). This CDR3 is 15 amino acids long. V shed 5 bases and J shed 5 bases, with 18 bases lying between them. From germline, CDR1 is LNHNV and CDR2 YYDKDF (reference sequence).